This TCR beta chain was documented in a study of control samples from healthy donors and cancer patients. This CDR3 contains 16 residues. V was clipped by 7 bases and J by 2 bases; unmatched bases: 8. The germline V gene has CDR1 SGHAT and CDR2 FQNNGV. Sequenced by immunoSEQ multiplex PCR; TCRdb stores in-frame clones only, minus some. The table has about 75,000 clones, 84% seen once. The clonotype originates from a man in his fifties or sixties in good health. This rearrangement joins TRBV11-2 to TRBJ2-1, with 10 bases lining up with TRBD2. Sequencing was carried out using blood. As DNA, the CDR3 is TGTGCCAGCATCAATTCAGCGGGAGGGACCTACAATGAGCAGTTCTTC. This sequence encodes CASINSAGGTYNEQFF. The complete variable domain, with remaining parts taken from reference TRBV11-2 and TRBJ2-1, reads EAGVAQSPRYKIIEKRQSVAFWCNPISGHATLYWYQQILGQGPKLLIQFQNNGVVDDSQLPKDRFSAERLKGVDSTLKIQPAKLEDSAVYLCASINSAGGTYNEQFFGPGTRLTVL.